This passage covers 18 T cell receptor beta chains from one sample sequenced in a study of blood T cell repertoires in COVID-19. Clones were read by immunoSEQ multiplex PCR, and TCRdb kept only the in-frame ones, dropping some. The sample yields around 250,000 clones, 80% to 90% seen once. The sample consisted of PBMCs or T cells enriched from blood (not recorded which). These receptors were taken from a woman in her 50s who had recovered from COVID-19.

This chain links TRBV7-3 with TRBJ2-1; TRBD2 agrees at 14 bases. V was pared by 5 bases and J by 2 bases, with 14 bases of the junction left unmatched. The CDR3 runs to 20 residues. Germline loops: CDR1 SGHTA, CDR2 FQGTGA. The CDR3 DNA is TGTGCCAGCAGCCCGCAACCTCCGGGACTAGCGGGAGATACCTACAATGAGCAGTTCTTC. Translating gives CASSPQPPGLAGDTYNEQFF.

This chain joins TRBV6-5 and TRBJ2-7; D gene uncertain. CDR1 MNHEY and CDR2 SVGAGI come from the germline V gene. There are 15 residues in the CDR3. V gave up 6 bases and J gave up 2 bases, with 17 bases separating them. CDR3 amino acids: CASREAFLLTYEQYF. CDR3 nucleotides: TGTGCCAGCAGAGAGGCCTTTTTGTTAACCTACGAGCAGTACTTC.

This clone came up a few times. This chain uses TRBV4-1 with TRBJ1-2; 10 bases match TRBD1. With V trimmed by 1 base and J by 8 bases, 7 bases remained unmatched. Germline values: CDR1 MGHRA, CDR2 YSYEKL. The CDR3 extends over 15 amino acids. This chain's CDR3 is CASSQGQGATAGYTF. CDR3 sequence (DNA): TGCGCCAGCAGCCAAGGACAGGGGGCGACGGCGGGCTACACCTTC.

Notes on this clone: The conserved final phenylalanine or tryptophan is absent from the CDR3, which likely points to a read error. Because the CDR3's place on the DNA is in doubt, the DNA is left out and the CDR3 is given as listed by TCRdb. The rearrangement uses TRBV6-4 and TRBJ2-3; the tabulated D call, TRBD1, remains unverified against the DNA. Germline CDR1 reads MRHNA; CDR2 reads SNTAGT. The CDR3 is made up of 8 amino acids, end residues included. CDR3 sequence: CASSDGQI.

This chain joins TRBV7-2 and TRBJ2-5; D perhaps matches TRBD2 (6 bases). Germline V gene lookup returns CDR1 SGHTA and CDR2 FQGNSA. The CDR3 covers 14 residues. Trimming pared 7 bases from V and 1 base from J, leaving 13 bases between. The CDR3 coding sequence is TGTGCCAGCACTCCCTGGGGACTCCAAGAGACCCAGTACTTC. This codes for CASTPWGLQETQYF.

The chain carries TRBV25-1 and TRBJ1-2; D is unclear. Germline V gene lookup returns CDR1 MGHDK and CDR2 SYGVNS. The CDR3 has 13 residues. Trimming pared 5 bases from V and 3 bases from J, leaving 10 bases between. CDR3 sequence reads: CASSRPDYYGYTF. In DNA form, the CDR3 reads TGTGCCAGCAGTCGCCCCGACTACTATGGCTACACCTTC.

The J gene is TRBJ2-5, the V gene TRBV30; D unclear. This CDR3 spans 11 amino acids. V was cut by 5 bases and J by 1 base, with 5 bases left in between. Germline values: CDR1 GTSNPN, CDR2 SVGIG (reference sequence). The CDR3 DNA follows: TGTGCCTGGTCGAGCCAAGAGACCCAGTACTTC. Protein product: CAWSSQETQYF. The full variable domain, rest sourced from reference TRBV30 and TRBJ2-5, is SQTIHQWPATLVQPVGSPLSLECTVEGTSNPNLYWYRQAAGRGLQLLFYSVGIGQISSEVPQNLSASRPQDRQFILSSKKLLLSDSGFYLCAWSSQETQYFGPGTRLLVL.

This clone is a singleton in its sample. The gene calls are TRBV3-1 (or the pseudogene TRBV3-2) and TRBJ1-5; TRBD1 is a possible D gene (6 bases). CDR3 length: 16 residues. In germline, CDR1 is LGHDT, CDR2 YNNKEL (reference sequence). V gave up 1 base and J gave up 0 bases, with 10 bases separating them. The CDR3 bases are TGTGCCAGCAGCCAAGGGGACACCCTTAGCAATCAGCCCCAGCATTTT. The encoded protein is CASSQGDTLSNQPQHF.

About this clone itself: The junction departs from the called germline gene at one end, perhaps through a read error. The V call is TRBV7-7, the J call TRBJ1-1; perhaps TRBD1 as D (5 bases). Germline V gene lookup returns CDR1 SSHAT and CDR2 FNYEAQ (reference sequence). The CDR3 is made up of 15 amino acids. The CDR3 region is CASSAQGKEGTEAFF. In DNA form, the CDR3 reads TGTGCTAGCAGCGCCCAGGGAAAGGAAGGCACTGAAGCTTTCTTT.

CDR3 in amino acids: CASSRRPGQGSGYTF. CDR3 DNA sequence: TGTGCCAGCAGTCGAAGACCGGGACAGGGCTCTGGCTACACCTTC. The chain uses TRBV28 and TRBJ1-2; TRBD1 matches at 9 bases. There are 15 residues in the CDR3. Germline trimming cut 5 bases from V and 7 bases from J; bases unmatched to any gene: 11. The germline V gene has CDR1 MDHEN and CDR2 SYDVKM.

Comments on this clone: Different DNA sequences within this sample yield the same CDR3. The chain couples TRBV28 to TRBJ2-6; 7 nucleotides align to TRBD1. The CDR3 has 15 amino acids. Trimming took 6 bases from V and 4 from J; bases not matched to a gene: 6. Germline CDR1 is MDHEN and CDR2 is SYDVKM. The CDR3 nucleotides are TGTGCCAGCAGCCTACAGGGGTCGGGGGCCAACGTCCTGACTTTC. It codes for CASSLQGSGANVLTF.

The sample holds one count of this clone. The rearrangement links TRBV6-4 to TRBJ1-2; TRBD1 matches at 7 bases. CDR1 is MRHNA, CDR2 SNTAGT, per germline. V gave up 10 bases and J gave up 3 bases; unmatched junction bases: 8. CDR3 size: 13 residues. CDR3 protein: CATSRQGDYGYTF. The CDR3 DNA is TGTGCCACCAGCCGGCAGGGGGACTATGGCTACACCTTC.

This clone was observed a handful of times. J is TRBJ2-3 and V is TRBV29-1, with TRBD2 matching over 7 bases. With V trimmed by 3 bases and J by 3 bases, 15 bases remained unmatched. Germline-derived CDR1 and CDR2 are SQVTM and ANQGSEA. The CDR3 is 17 amino acids. CDR3 nucleotide sequence: TGCAGCGTTGAGGGAGGGGCTTCAAGTAGTGGGACAGATACGCAGTATTTT. Its translation is CSVEGGASSSGTDTQYF.

This sequence joins TRBV6-5 and TRBJ1-2; D gene uncertain. Germline CDR1 reads MNHEY; CDR2 reads SVGAGI. The germline V and J ends were trimmed by 2 bases and 8 bases, with 21 bases remaining between them. The CDR3 contains 16 residues. For the CDR3, the DNA is TGTGCCAGCAGTTACGATCAAGACTCGCGCGGCGGAGGCTACACCTTC. Encoded protein: CASSYDQDSRGGGYTF.

V usage is TRBV4-2 and J usage is TRBJ2-2; D perhaps matches TRBD2 (6 bases). CDR1 and CDR2 from the germline V gene are LGHNA and YNFKEQ. V was shortened by 5 bases and J by 4 bases, with 11 bases between the two germline ends. This CDR3 has 14 residues. The CDR3 bases are TGTGCCAGCAGCACCCTCGGGAGCACCGGGGAGCTGTTTTTT. This translates into CASSTLGSTGELFF.

This chain uses TRBV28 with TRBJ1-5; a possible D gene is TRBD1 (6 bases). The germline V and J ends were trimmed by 6 bases and 1 base, with 13 bases remaining between them. The CDR3 runs 15 residues. The germline V gene has CDR1 MDHEN and CDR2 SYDVKM. CDR3 sequence reads: CASRPGQISNQPQHF. The CDR3 DNA reads TGTGCCAGCAGACCCGGACAGATAAGCAATCAGCCCCAGCATTTT.

This chain links TRBV11-2 with TRBJ1-2; the D gene is possibly TRBD1 (6 bases). V was pared by 1 base and J by 4 bases, with 13 bases between. This CDR3 contains 15 residues. The V gene's germline CDR1 is SGHAT and CDR2 FQNNGV. The CDR3 loop reads CASSLGGRGTYGYTF. The DNA of the CDR3 is TGTGCCAGCAGCTTAGGGGGCAGGGGCACCTATGGCTACACCTTC.

The chain employs TRBV5-4 and TRBJ1-1; D may be TRBD1 (6 bases). Germline lookup yields CDR1 SGHNT and CDR2 YYREEE (reference sequence). The CDR3 is made up of 14 amino acids. V lost 4 bases and J 1 base, leaving 11 bases between the germline ends. DNA for the CDR3: TGTGCCAGCAGCCCCGACAGGAAGAACACTGAAGCTTTCTTT. This translates into CASSPDRKNTEAFF.